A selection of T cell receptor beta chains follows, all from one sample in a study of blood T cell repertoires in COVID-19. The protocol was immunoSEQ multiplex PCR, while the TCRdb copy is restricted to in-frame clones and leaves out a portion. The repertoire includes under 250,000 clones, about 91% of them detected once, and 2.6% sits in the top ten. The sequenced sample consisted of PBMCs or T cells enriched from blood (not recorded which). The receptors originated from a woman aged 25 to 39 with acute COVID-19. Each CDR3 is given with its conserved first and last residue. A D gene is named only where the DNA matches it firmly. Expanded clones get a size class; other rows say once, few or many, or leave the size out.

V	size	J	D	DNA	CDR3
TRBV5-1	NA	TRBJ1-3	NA	TGCGCCAGCAGCTTGAGTCAGAAAAGCTCTGGAAACACCATATATTTT	CASSLSQKSSGNTIYF
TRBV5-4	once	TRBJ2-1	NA	TGTGCCAGCAGCGCCAGGGGCAATGAGCAGTTCTTC	CASSARGNEQFF
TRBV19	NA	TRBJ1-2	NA	TGTGCCAGTAGTATAGTCGGGGAGAGCTATGGCTACACCTTC	CASSIVGESYGYTF
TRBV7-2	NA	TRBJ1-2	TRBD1	TGTGCCAGCAGCTTAACGACAGGGAACTATGGCTACACCTTC	CASSLTTGNYGYTF
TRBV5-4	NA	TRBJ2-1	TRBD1	TGTGCCAGCAGCCAGGGACAGGGCTTGGGCGATGAGCAGTTCTTC	CASSQGQGLGDEQFF
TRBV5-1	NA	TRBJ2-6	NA	TGCGCCAGCAGCTTGGCCAGGGGGGTAACTCTCTCTGGGGCCAACGTCCTGACTTTC	CASSLARGVTLSGANVLTF
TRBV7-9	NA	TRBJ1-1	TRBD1	TGTGCCAGCAGCTTACGCCAGGGGGGCACTGAAGCTTTCTTT	CASSLRQGGTEAFF
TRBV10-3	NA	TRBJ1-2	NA	TGTGCCATCAGTGAGTCGGGGGGGGACTATGGCTACACCTTC	CAISESGGDYGYTF
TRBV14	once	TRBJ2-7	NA	TGTGCCAGCAGTAGCGACAGGAACTACGAGCAGTACTTC	CASSSDRNYEQYF
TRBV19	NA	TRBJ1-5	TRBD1	TGTGCCAGTACCCCAGACAGGGCTCAGCCCCAGCATTTT	CASTPDRAQPQHF
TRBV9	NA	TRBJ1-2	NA	TGTGCCAGCAGCGTAGGGACAGCTCTATATGGCTACACCTTC	CASSVGTALYGYTF
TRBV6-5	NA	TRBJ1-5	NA	TGTGCCAGCAGTTACCCCGACAGATTTAATCAGCCCCAGCATTTT	CASSYPDRFNQPQHF
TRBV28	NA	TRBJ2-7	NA	TGTGCCAGCAGGGCTCCGGGGGGCCGATACGAGCAGTACTTC	CASRAPGGRYEQYF
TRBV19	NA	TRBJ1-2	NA	TGTGCCAGTAGTATAGGTAAAGCGTCCGATGGCTACACCTTC	CASSIGKASDGYTF
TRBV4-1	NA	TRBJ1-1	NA	TGCGCCAGCAGCCAAGATCCCGCGATGAACACTGAAGCTTTCTTT	CASSQDPAMNTEAFF
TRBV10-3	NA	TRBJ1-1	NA	TGTGCCATCAGTGAGTCGAAAGCCTTGAACACTGAAGCTTTCTTT	CAISESKALNTEAFF
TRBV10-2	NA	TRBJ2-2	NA	TGCGCCAGCAGTGAACTTACAGGTGGGCCTTCCGCCGGGGAGCTGTTTTTT	CASSELTGGPSAGELFF
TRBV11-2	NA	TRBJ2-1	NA	TGTGCCAGCAGCTCCGGGGACTATGAGCAGTTCTTC	CASSSGDYEQFF
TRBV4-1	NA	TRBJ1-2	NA	TGCGCCAGCAGCCAAGTCGGGGGGAACTATGGCTACACCTTC	CASSQVGGNYGYTF
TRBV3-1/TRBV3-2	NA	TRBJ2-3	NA	TGTGCCAGCAGCCAAGACACTAGCACAGATACGCAGTATTTT	CASSQDTSTDTQYF
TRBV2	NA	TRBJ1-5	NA	TGTGCCAGCAGTATGGGAGTGTGGCCCCAGCATTTT	CASSMGVWPQHF
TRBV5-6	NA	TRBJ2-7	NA	TGTGCCAGCAGCTTCCTACTTGGGGAGCAGTACTGG	CASSFLLGEQYW
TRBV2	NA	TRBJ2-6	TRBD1	TGTGCCAGCAGAGAGGACAGGGTTTTTGCCAACGTCCTGACTTTC	CASREDRVFANVLTF
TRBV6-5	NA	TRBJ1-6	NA	TGTGCCAGCACGAGGCGCCCGAATAATTCACCCCTCCACTTT	CASTRRPNNSPLHF
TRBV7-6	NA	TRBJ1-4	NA	TGTGCCAGCAGCCCTAGACCTGACAGCGACACTGAAAAACTGTTTTTT	CASSPRPDSDTEKLFF
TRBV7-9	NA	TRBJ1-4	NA	TGTGCCAGCAGCTCAGGGCTGAGCGAAAAACTGTTTTTT	CASSSGLSEKLFF
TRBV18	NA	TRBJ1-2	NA	TGTGCCAGCTCACCACCCGGGGGGAATGGCTACACCTTC	CASSPPGGNGYTF
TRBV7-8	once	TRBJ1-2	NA	TGTGCCAGCAGCTTAGAAACAGCTAACTATGGCTACACCTTC	CASSLETANYGYTF
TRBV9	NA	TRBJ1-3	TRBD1	TGTGCCAGCAGCGCGGGACAGGGGCTCCTCTCTGGAAACACCATATATTTT	CASSAGQGLLSGNTIYF
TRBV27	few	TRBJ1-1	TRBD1	TGTGCCAGCAGTCAAGACAGGGTGCTGACTGAAGCTTTCTTT	CASSQDRVLTEAFF
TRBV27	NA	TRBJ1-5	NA	TGTGCCAGCAGTTTGTCCTACCCGGGGGGTGCAGAGATAAGCAATCAGCCCCAGCATTTT	CASSLSYPGGAEISNQPQHF
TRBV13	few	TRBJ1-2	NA	TGTGCCAGCAGCTTAGGACAAAACTATGGCTACACCTTC	CASSLGQNYGYTF
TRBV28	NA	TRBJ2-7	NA	TGTGCCAGCAGTCTCATGGGGGGGCCTGAGCAGTACTTC	CASSLMGGPEQYF
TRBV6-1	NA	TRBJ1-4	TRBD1	TGTGCCAGCAGTGAATGGGGACAGGCCTCAACTAATGAAAAACTGTTTTTT	CASSEWGQASTNEKLFF
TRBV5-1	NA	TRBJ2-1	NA	TGCGCCAGCAGCTTGTCTCGGGGGAATGAGCAGTTCTTC	CASSLSRGNEQFF
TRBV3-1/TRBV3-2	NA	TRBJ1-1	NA	TGTGCCAGCAGCCACTTAGTGGAGGGGACTGAAGCTTTCTTT	CASSHLVEGTEAFF
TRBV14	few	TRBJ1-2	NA	TGTGCCAGCAGCCAAAAAGTTGGCGGTACCCTAAACTATGGCTACACCTTC	CASSQKVGGTLNYGYTF
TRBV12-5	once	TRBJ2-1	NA	TGTGCTAGTGGTTTGGTACTGAGTTGGCAGTTCTTC	CASGLVLSWQFF
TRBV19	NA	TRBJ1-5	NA	TGTGCCAGTAGTATAGTCTCGGACAGCCTTGGACAGCCCCAGCATTTT	CASSIVSDSLGQPQHF
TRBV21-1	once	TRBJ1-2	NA	TGTGCCAGCAGCAAATTCACAGGGGCCGACTATGGCTACACCTTC	CASSKFTGADYGYTF
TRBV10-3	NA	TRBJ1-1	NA	TGTGCCATCAGTGTAGGGGTAAAGAACACTGAAGCTTTCTTT	CAISVGVKNTEAFF
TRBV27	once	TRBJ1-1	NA	TGTGCCAGCAGGCCCATGGGACAACCGAACACTGAAGCTTTCTTT	CASRPMGQPNTEAFF
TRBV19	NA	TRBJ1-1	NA	TGTGCCAGTAGTACCTCACAGGGTTGGCCCCGGGACACTGAAGCTTTCTTT	CASSTSQGWPRDTEAFF
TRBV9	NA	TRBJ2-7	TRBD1	TGTGCCAGCAGCGTAGGGGACAGGGGTTACTACGAGCAGTACTTC	CASSVGDRGYYEQYF
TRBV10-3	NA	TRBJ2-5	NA	TGTGCCACTGGAGGGGCAGGCCAAGAGACCCAGTACTTC	CATGGAGQETQYF
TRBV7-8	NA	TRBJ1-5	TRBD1	TGTGCCAGCAGCTTAGGGGACAGGGGTTCGAATCAGCCCCAGCATTTT	CASSLGDRGSNQPQHF
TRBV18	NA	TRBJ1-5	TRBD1	TGTGCCAGCTCACACGACAGGGGCGATCAGCCCCAGCATTTT	CASSHDRGDQPQHF
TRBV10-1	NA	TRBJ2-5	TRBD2	TGCGCCAGCAGTGAGTTTGCGGGGGGAACCCAAGAGACCCAGTACTTC	CASSEFAGGTQETQYF
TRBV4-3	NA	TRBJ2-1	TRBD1	TGCGCCAGCAGCCAAGATCAGGGGGTTAGCGCTGAGCAGTTCTTC	CASSQDQGVSAEQFF
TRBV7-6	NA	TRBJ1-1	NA	TGTGCCAGCAGCTTAAGTGAGGGCTTGAACACTGAAGCTTTCTTT	CASSLSEGLNTEAFF
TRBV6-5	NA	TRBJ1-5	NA	TGTGCCAGCAGAGGTGGACAGCGTCCTTGGGCCCAGCATTTT	CASRGGQRPWAQHF
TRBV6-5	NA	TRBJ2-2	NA	TGTGCCAGCTATCCGGGACACCTTAGCACCGGGGAGCTGTTTTTT	CASYPGHLSTGELFF
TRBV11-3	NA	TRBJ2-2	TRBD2	TGTGCCAGCAGCCCCTCAGCGGGATACACCGGGGAGCTGTTTTTT	CASSPSAGYTGELFF
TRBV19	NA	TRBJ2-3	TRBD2	TGTGCCAGTAGTAACTTAGCGGGGGATCGCACAGATACGCAGTATTTT	CASSNLAGDRTDTQYF